These 6 T cell receptor beta chains originate from one sample sequenced in a study of PD-L1 blockade in urothelial cancer. Documented time point: peripheral blood 6 weeks after treatment start. Clones were read by immunoSEQ multiplex PCR, and TCRdb kept only the in-frame ones, dropping some. Among some 120,000 clones listed, 85% to 90% were seen once. Material: PBMCs, obtained around atezolizumab (anti-PD-L1) treatment. Receptors were obtained from a man aged 55 to 69 with urothelial cancer.

The V gene is TRBV18, the J gene TRBJ2-6; 7 bases agree with TRBD1. Germline V gives CDR1 KGHSH, CDR2 LQKENI. After removal of 5 bases from V and 2 bases from J, the junction contained 12 bases not matched to a gene. This CDR3 region has 18 residues. CDR3 amino acids: CASSALTGLLTGANVLTF. CDR3 DNA: TGTGCCAGCTCAGCCCTGACAGGGCTTCTCACTGGGGCCAACGTCCTGACTTTC.

This chain joins TRBV19 and TRBJ2-1, with 7 bases aligning to TRBD2. Germline trimming cut 7 bases from V and 7 bases from J; bases unmatched to any gene: 7. The CDR3 has 13 amino acids. Germline loops: CDR1 LNHDA, CDR2 SQIVND (reference sequence). DNA for the CDR3: TGTGCCAGTACCCCCGACGGGGGGAATGAGCAGTTCTTC. Translated, it gives CASTPDGGNEQFF. Complete variable domain (other parts from reference TRBV19 and TRBJ2-1): DGGITQSPKYLFRKEGQNVTLSCEQNLNHDAMYWYRQDPGQGLRLIYYSQIVNDFQKGDIAEGYSVSREKKESFPLTVTSAQKNPTAFYLCASTPDGGNEQFFGPGTRLTVL.

The CDR3 DNA reads as TGTGCCATCAGTGTGGGACAATTCAATGAGCAGTTCTTC. Protein sequence: CAISVGQFNEQFF. This sequence joins TRBV10-3 and TRBJ2-1; TRBD1 might be the D (6 bases). V was cut by 4 bases and J by 6 bases, with 10 bases left in between. In germline, CDR1 is ENHRY, CDR2 SYGVKD. CDR3 length equals 13 residues.

The rearrangement joins TRBV10-3 to TRBJ2-1, with 10 bases matching TRBD2. The length of the CDR3 is 14 residues. The V segment lost 3 bases and the J segment 9 bases; nucleotides outside the gene matches: 5. Germline V gene data show CDR1 as ENHRY and CDR2 as SYGVKD. As DNA, the CDR3 is TGTGCCATCAGTGAAGCAGCGGGAGGGGGTGAGCAGTTCTTC. Protein sequence: CAISEAAGGGEQFF.

This clone has just one count. V and J are TRBV29-1 and TRBJ1-1; tentative D call: TRBD1 (5 bases). The CDR3 is made up of 11 amino acids. From germline, CDR1 is SQVTM and CDR2 ANQGSEA. V shed 7 bases and J shed 5 bases, with 11 bases lying between them. CDR3 nucleotide sequence: TGCAGCGCTCTCCGGGGGACTGAAGCTTTCTTT. It yields the protein CSALRGTEAFF.

This rearrangement joins TRBV5-6 to TRBJ2-7, with TRBD1 as a possible D gene (5 bases). This CDR3 contains 13 residues. CDR1 and CDR2 from the germline V gene are SGHDT and YYEEEE. The germline V and J ends were trimmed by 3 bases and 4 bases, with 11 bases remaining between them. In DNA form, the CDR3 reads TGTGCCAGCAGCTCCAGGGTAATGTACGAGCAGTACTTC. It translates to CASSSRVMYEQYF. Filled out from reference TRBV5-6 and TRBJ2-7, the complete variable domain reads DAGVTQSPTHLIKTRGQQVTLRCSPKSGHDTVSWYQQALGQGPQFIFQYYEEEERQRGNFPDRFSGHQFPNYSSELNVNALLLGDSALYLCASSSRVMYEQYFGPGTRLTVT.